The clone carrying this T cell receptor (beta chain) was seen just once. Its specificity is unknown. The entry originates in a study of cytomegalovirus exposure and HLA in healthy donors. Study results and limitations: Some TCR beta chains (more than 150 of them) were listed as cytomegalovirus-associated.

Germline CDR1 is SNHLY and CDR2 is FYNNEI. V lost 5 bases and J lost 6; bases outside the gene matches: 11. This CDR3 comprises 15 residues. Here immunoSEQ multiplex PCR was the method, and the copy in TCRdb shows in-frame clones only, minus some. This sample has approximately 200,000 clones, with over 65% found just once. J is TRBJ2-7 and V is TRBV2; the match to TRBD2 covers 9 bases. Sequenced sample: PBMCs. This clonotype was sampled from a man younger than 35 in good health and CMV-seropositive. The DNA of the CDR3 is TGTGCCAGCAGTTATTCGGCGGGACTAGCTGGCGAGCAGTACTTC. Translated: CASSYSAGLAGEQYF.